This T cell receptor (beta chain) comes out of a study of beta chain features in type 1 diabetes. Study outcomes and limitations: HLA influence on TCRB rearrangement stayed unresolved here. Cells that show high TCR expression could be over-represented by cDNA sequencing. A closer apparent resemblance between naive, central memory and Treg TCRB repertoires was seen in patients than in healthy donors. There was a moderate but significant shortening of TCRB CDR3s in all four CD4+ subsets of Type 1 diabetes patients.

This clone came up a few times. Its antigen is as yet unknown. The CDR3 sequence is 18 residues long. Unmatched junction bases numbered 9, after V lost 0 bases and J lost 0 bases. Germline loops: CDR1 GTSNPN, CDR2 SVGIG (reference sequence). All of the isolated RNA was reverse transcribed, so expressed TCRB transcripts were sequenced. Generated by immunoSEQ multiplex PCR, the TCRdb table keeps only in-frame clones and is missing some. The top ten clones hold about 0.019% of a sample with a few hundred thousand clones, roughly 13% of them seen once. The purity of all sorted populations exceeded 95%. The source is a man younger than 40 with type 1 diabetes. The chain is built from TRBV30 and TRBJ2-2, with 8 bases matching TRBD1. Sequenced input: naive CD4+ T cells from blood. The CDR3 DNA reads TGTGCCTGGAGTGTATCGGGGTGGACAGGGACGAACACCGGGGAGCTGTTTTTT. Protein: CAWSVSGWTGTNTGELFF.